The TCR beta chain under discussion was sequenced for a study of T cell repertoires in aging, cancer and after chemotherapy. The germline V gene has CDR1 GTSNPN and CDR2 SVGIG (reference sequence). This CDR3 contains 15 residues. The trim removed 5 bases at V and 5 bases at J, leaving 9 bases unmatched. Peripheral blood genomic DNA, not sorted cells or RNA, was the template. Rearranged V-D-J TRB sequences were amplified with a mixed TRB-A/B primer pool. Via MiXCR, TCRdb re-called the multiplex PCR reads, giving one row per CDR3 protein. This sample has about 8,600 distinct CDR3 sequences; roughly 25% occur once, and the top ten carry around 2.8%.

Material: blood. The chain couples TRBV30 to TRBJ2-5, with 12 nucleotides matching TRBD1. The clonotype comes from a human donor with a blood cancer. CDR3 protein: CAWDPGQGAGETQYF. In DNA, the CDR3 is TGTGCCTGGGATCCGGGACAGGGGGCAGGGGAGACCCAGTACTTC.